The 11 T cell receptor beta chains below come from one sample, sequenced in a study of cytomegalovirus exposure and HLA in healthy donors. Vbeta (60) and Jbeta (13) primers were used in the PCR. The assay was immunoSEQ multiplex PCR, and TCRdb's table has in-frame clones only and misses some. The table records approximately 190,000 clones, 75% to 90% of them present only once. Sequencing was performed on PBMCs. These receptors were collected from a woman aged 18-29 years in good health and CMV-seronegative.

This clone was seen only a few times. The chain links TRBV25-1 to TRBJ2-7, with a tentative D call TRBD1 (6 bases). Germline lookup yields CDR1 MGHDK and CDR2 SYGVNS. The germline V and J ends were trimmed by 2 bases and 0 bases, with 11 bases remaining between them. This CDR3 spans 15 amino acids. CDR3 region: CASSEPGAPSYEQYF. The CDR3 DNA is TGTGCCAGCAGTGAACCAGGGGCCCCCTCCTACGAGCAGTACTTC.

CDR3 region: CASRIGQTPQHF. The CDR3 DNA sequence: TGTGCCAGCAGGATCGGACAAACGCCCCAGCATTTT. The chain has TRBV28 and TRBJ1-5; D possibly corresponds to TRBD1 (5 bases). Trimming shortened V by 6 bases and J by 9 bases, and 12 bases separated the two germline ends. In germline, CDR1 is MDHEN, CDR2 SYDVKM. The CDR3 length is 12 residues.

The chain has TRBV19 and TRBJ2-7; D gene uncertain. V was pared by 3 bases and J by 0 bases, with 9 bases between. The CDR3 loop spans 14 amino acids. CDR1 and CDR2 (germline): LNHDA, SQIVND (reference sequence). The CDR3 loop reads CASSIPGISYEQYF. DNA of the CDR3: TGTGCCAGTAGTATCCCAGGAATCTCCTACGAGCAGTACTTC.

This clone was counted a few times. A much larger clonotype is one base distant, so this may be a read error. CDR3 coding DNA: TGTGCCAGCAGCTTTCAGGGGGGCACTGAAGCTTTCTTT. Its protein product is CASSFQGGTEAFF. This sequence joins TRBV5-6 and TRBJ1-1, with 7 bases that match TRBD1. This CDR3 has 13 amino acids. CDR1 SGHDT and CDR2 YYEEEE come from the germline V gene. Trimming removed 2 bases from V and 4 bases from J; junction bases left unmatched: 2.

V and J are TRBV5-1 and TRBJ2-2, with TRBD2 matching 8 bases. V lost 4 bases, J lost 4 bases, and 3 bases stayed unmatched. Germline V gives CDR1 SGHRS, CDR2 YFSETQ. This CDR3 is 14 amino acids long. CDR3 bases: TGCGCCAGCAGCGAGCGGGGGCGCACCGGGGAGCTGTTTTTT. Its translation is CASSERGRTGELFF. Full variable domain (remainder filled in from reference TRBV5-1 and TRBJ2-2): KAGVTQTPRYLIKTRGQQVTLSCSPISGHRSVSWYQQTPGQGLQFLFEYFSETQRNKGNFPGRFSGRQFSNSRSEMNVSTLELGDSALYLCASSERGRTGELFFGEGSRLTVL.

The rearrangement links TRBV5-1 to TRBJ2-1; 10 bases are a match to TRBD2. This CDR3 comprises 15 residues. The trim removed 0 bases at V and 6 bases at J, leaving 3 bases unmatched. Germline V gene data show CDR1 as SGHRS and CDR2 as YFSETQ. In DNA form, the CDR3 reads TGCGCCAGCAGCTTGGGACTAGCGGGCTTCAATGAGCAGTTCTTC. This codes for CASSLGLAGFNEQFF. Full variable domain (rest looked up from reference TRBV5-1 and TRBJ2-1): KAGVTQTPRYLIKTRGQQVTLSCSPISGHRSVSWYQQTPGQGLQFLFEYFSETQRNKGNFPGRFSGRQFSNSRSEMNVSTLELGDSALYLCASSLGLAGFNEQFFGPGTRLTVL.

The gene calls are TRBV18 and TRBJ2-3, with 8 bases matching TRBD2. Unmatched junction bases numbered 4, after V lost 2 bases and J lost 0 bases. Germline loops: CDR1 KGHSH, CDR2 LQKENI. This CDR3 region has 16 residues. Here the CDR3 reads CASSPTGGLSTDTQYF. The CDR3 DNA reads TGTGCCAGCTCACCAACGGGAGGGCTTAGCACAGATACGCAGTATTTT.

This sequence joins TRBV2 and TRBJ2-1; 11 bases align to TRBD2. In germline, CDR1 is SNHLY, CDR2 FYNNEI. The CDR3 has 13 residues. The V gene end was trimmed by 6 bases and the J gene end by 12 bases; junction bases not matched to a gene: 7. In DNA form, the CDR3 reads TGTGCCAGCAGAACTAGCGGGAGTGGGGGGCAGTTCTTC. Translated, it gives CASRTSGSGGQFF.

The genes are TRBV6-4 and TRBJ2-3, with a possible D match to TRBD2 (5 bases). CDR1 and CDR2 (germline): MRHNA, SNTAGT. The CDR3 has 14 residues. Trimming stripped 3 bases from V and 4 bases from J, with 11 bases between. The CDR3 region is CASSESGIADTQYF. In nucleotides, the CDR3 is TGTGCCAGCAGTGAGTCCGGGATCGCAGATACGCAGTATTTT.

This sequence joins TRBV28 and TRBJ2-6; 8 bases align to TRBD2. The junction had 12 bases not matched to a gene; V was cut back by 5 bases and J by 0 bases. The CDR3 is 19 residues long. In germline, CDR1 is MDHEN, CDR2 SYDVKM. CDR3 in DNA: TGTGCCAGCAGTCCCCAAACGGGAGGGGTAGTCTCTGGGGCCAACGTCCTGACTTTC. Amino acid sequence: CASSPQTGGVVSGANVLTF.

The CDR3 is CASSLVAGAINEQFF. CDR3 nucleotides: TGTGCCAGCAGTTTAGTAGCGGGGGCGATCAATGAGCAGTTCTTC. V usage is TRBV28 and J usage is TRBJ2-1, with 9 positions matching TRBD2. The CDR3 has 15 residues. In germline, CDR1 is MDHEN, CDR2 SYDVKM. Unmatched junction bases numbered 5, after V lost 2 bases and J lost 6 bases.